The T cell receptor (beta chain) under discussion was sequenced for a study of blood T cell repertoires in COVID-19. The CDR3 covers 14 residues. Germline V gene lookup returns CDR1 LNHDA and CDR2 SQIVND (reference sequence). The V and J ends lost 8 bases and 2 bases respectively, with 12 bases between them. Here immunoSEQ multiplex PCR was the method, and the copy in TCRdb shows in-frame clones only, minus some. The table includes tens of thousands of clones, around 83% detected once. The sequenced material came from peripheral blood. V usage is TRBV19 and J usage is TRBJ1-4; TRBD1 might be the D (5 bases). The TCR comes from a woman aged 60-75 years with acute or convalescent COVID-19. For the CDR3, the DNA is TGTGCCAGTGCTGAGACAGACACTAATGAAAAACTGTTTTTT. Amino acid sequence: CASAETDTNEKLFF. Supplemented by reference TRBV19 and TRBJ1-4, the full variable domain reads DGGITQSPKYLFRKEGQNVTLSCEQNLNHDAMYWYRQDPGQGLRLIYYSQIVNDFQKGDIAEGYSVSREKKESFPLTVTSAQKNPTAFYLCASAETDTNEKLFFGSGTQLSVL.